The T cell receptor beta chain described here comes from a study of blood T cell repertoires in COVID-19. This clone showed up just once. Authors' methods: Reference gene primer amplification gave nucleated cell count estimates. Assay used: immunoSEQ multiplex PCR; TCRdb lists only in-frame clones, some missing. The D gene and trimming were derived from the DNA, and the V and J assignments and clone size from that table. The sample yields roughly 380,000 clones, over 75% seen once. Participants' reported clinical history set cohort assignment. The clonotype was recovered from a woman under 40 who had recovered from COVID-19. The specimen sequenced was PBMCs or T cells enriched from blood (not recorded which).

This chain's CDR3 is CASSLGAADTQYF. The CDR3 nucleotides are TGTGCCAGCAGCTTAGGGGCAGCAGATACGCAGTATTTT. This rearrangement joins TRBV11-2 to TRBJ2-3; D is unclear. Trimming shortened V by 1 base and J by 4 bases, and 6 bases separated the two germline ends. Germline CDR1 and CDR2: SGHAT and FQNNGV. The CDR3 spans 13 residues.